Shown below are 28 T cell receptor beta chains from a single sample sequenced in a study of OX40 agonist ivuxolimab in advanced cancers. The table came from immunoSEQ multiplex PCR; TCRdb's copy has only in-frame clones and leaves some out. The data contain 72,000 or so clones, approximately 80% of them singletons. The sequencing here drew on CD4+ or CD8+ T cells sorted from blood, taken in a trial of the OX40 agonist ivuxolimab. These receptor sequences come from an adult with an advanced solid tumor such as melanoma, head and neck, liver or kidney cancer.

In its sample, this clone was seen a few times. The chain combines TRBV2 with TRBJ1-4, with a tentative D call TRBD1 (5 bases). From germline, CDR1 is SNHLY and CDR2 FYNNEI. Trimming took off 6 bases at V and 2 bases at J, with 10 bases between the two ends. The CDR3 runs to 14 residues. The CDR3 DNA reads TGTGCCAGCAGAAAGGGACCGACTAATGAAAAACTGTTTTTT. Its translation: CASRKGPTNEKLFF.

The V and J genes are TRBV5-6 and TRBJ1-4, with D tentatively TRBD1 (5 bases). The V and J ends lost 0 bases and 4 bases respectively, with 16 bases between them. Germline values: CDR1 SGHDT, CDR2 YYEEEE. The CDR3 runs to 17 residues. The CDR3 bases are TGTGCCAGCAGCTTGGCCAGGGCAGGGCCCCTTAATGAAAAACTGTTTTTT. This encodes CASSLARAGPLNEKLFF.

The V and J genes are TRBV6-6 and TRBJ1-2; TRBD1 agrees at 8 bases. CDR1 is MNHNY and CDR2 is SVGAGI in the germline V gene (reference sequence). V was clipped by 0 bases and J by 2 bases; unmatched bases: 2. This CDR3 region has 15 residues. The CDR3 coding sequence is TGTGCCAGCAGTTACTCGACAGGGGAGAACTATGGCTACACCTTC. This translates into CASSYSTGENYGYTF.

The V and J genes are TRBV5-1 and TRBJ2-1, with 10 bases that match TRBD2. CDR3 length equals 15 residues. Germline-derived CDR1 and CDR2 are SGHRS and YFSETQ. The V and J ends lost 4 bases and 8 bases, in that order; junction bases with no gene match: 9. The CDR3 nucleotides are TGCGCCAGCAGCGGTGTACTAGCGGGACTCGATGAGCAGTTCTTC. Translating it yields CASSGVLAGLDEQFF. Filled out from reference TRBV5-1 and TRBJ2-1, the complete variable domain reads KAGVTQTPRYLIKTRGQQVTLSCSPISGHRSVSWYQQTPGQGLQFLFEYFSETQRNKGNFPGRFSGRQFSNSRSEMNVSTLELGDSALYLCASSGVLAGLDEQFFGPGTRLTVL.

The V and J genes are TRBV6-5 and TRBJ2-3; TRBD2 matches at 7 bases. The CDR3 has 15 residues. Germline CDR1 and CDR2: MNHEY and SVGAGI. Trimming removed 3 bases from V and 3 bases from J; junction bases left unmatched: 6. For the CDR3, the DNA is TGTGCCAGCAGTTATTCGTTGCGGGGGACAGATACGCAGTATTTT. Its protein product is CASSYSLRGTDTQYF.

This chain uses TRBV11-1 with TRBJ2-7, with a possible D match to TRBD2 (7 bases). Germline V gene sequence: CDR1 SGHAT, CDR2 FQDESV (reference sequence). V dropped 4 bases and J dropped 0 bases, with 22 bases sitting between them. The CDR3 is 18 residues long. In DNA, the CDR3 is TGTGCCAGCAGCTCGCGAAAGGGAGGGGGACGAAGCTCCTACGAGCAGTACTTC. Translating gives CASSSRKGGGRSSYEQYF.

This chain joins TRBV5-1 and TRBJ2-1; perhaps TRBD1 as D (6 bases). Germline lookup yields CDR1 SGHRS and CDR2 YFSETQ. The germline V and J ends were trimmed by 2 bases and 0 bases, with 9 bases remaining between them. CDR3 length: 15 residues. The CDR3 loop reads CASSLGTSSYNEQFF. CDR3 in DNA: TGCGCCAGCAGCTTAGGGACAAGCTCCTACAATGAGCAGTTCTTC.

The rearrangement links TRBV6-5 to TRBJ2-3; 7 nucleotides align to TRBD1. Losses at the gene ends were 3 bases for V and 3 bases for J; bases not matched to a gene: 9. The CDR3 is made up of 16 amino acids. Germline values: CDR1 MNHEY, CDR2 SVGAGI. The CDR3 DNA follows: TGTGCCAGCAGTTATACCGGGACAGTGTCAACAGATACGCAGTATTTT. This codes for CASSYTGTVSTDTQYF.

This clone was seen only a few times. The chain uses TRBV5-6 and TRBJ2-1; D is tentatively TRBD1 or TRBD2 (5 bases each). Germline V gene data show CDR1 as SGHDT and CDR2 as YYEEEE. V was cut by 3 bases and J by 6 bases, with 10 bases left in between. CDR3 size: 13 residues. The CDR3 region has the DNA TGTGCCAGCAGCTCGGGACCCGGCAATGAGCAGTTCTTC. Translation gives CASSSGPGNEQFF.

V is TRBV7-9 and J is TRBJ2-5; maybe TRBD2 (5 bases). CDR3 length: 12 residues. Germline CDR1 is SEHNR and CDR2 is FQNEAQ (reference sequence). Trimming removed 6 bases at V and 5 bases at J, with 10 bases between. The CDR3 nucleotides read TGTGCCAGCAGATGGAGGCGGGAGACCCAGTACTTC. Protein: CASRWRRETQYF.

The chain links TRBV7-2 to TRBJ2-2; D gene unclear. Germline values: CDR1 SGHTA, CDR2 FQGNSA. This CDR3 spans 15 amino acids. V was cut by 5 bases and J by 0 bases, with 10 bases left in between. The CDR3 region is CASSRPPPNTGELFF. CDR3 nucleotide sequence: TGTGCCAGCAGCCGACCACCCCCGAACACCGGGGAGCTGTTTTTT.

This clone was detected only a few times. The V call is TRBV6-1, the J call TRBJ1-2; D is unclear. Germline V CDR1 and CDR2: MNHNS, SASEGT. The CDR3 loop spans 12 amino acids. V was pared by 6 bases and J by 0 bases, with 5 bases between. The CDR3 DNA follows: TGTGCCAGCAGCCAAGCTAACTATGGCTACACCTTC. It specifies CASSQANYGYTF.

The gene calls are TRBV27 and TRBJ1-4; tentatively, D is TRBD1 (5 bases). This CDR3 has 15 residues. Germline-derived CDR1 and CDR2 are MNHEY and SMNVEV (reference sequence). Trimming removed 2 bases at V and 6 bases at J, with 13 bases between. CDR3 region: CASSLEGGDDEKLFF. The DNA of the CDR3 is TGTGCCAGCAGTTTAGAGGGAGGGGACGATGAAAAACTGTTTTTT.

V and J are TRBV30 and TRBJ1-6; TRBD1 is a possible D gene (6 bases). V was cut by 7 bases and J by 10 bases, with 20 bases left in between. The germline CDR1 and CDR2 sequences are GTSNPN and SVGIG (reference sequence). The CDR3 length is 14 residues. CDR3 loop: CAYRLGGDNSPLHF. Written as DNA, the CDR3 is TGTGCCTATCGTCTAGGGGGGGACAACTCACCCCTCCACTTT.

To note about this clone: At one end, the junction sequence differs from germline, possibly due to a read error. The chain combines TRBV19 with TRBJ2-2; no firm D call. This CDR3 comprises 14 residues. Germline CDR1 reads LNHDA; CDR2 reads SQIVND (reference sequence). In nucleotides, the CDR3 is TGTGCCAGTAGCCTTGCTCGGACCACCGAGGAGCTGTTTTTT. It codes for CASSLARTTEELFF. Looking up the rest from reference TRBV19 and TRBJ2-2 gives the full variable domain: DGGITQSPKYLFRKEGQNVTLSCEQNLNHDAMYWYRQDPGQGLRLIYYSQIVNDFQKGDIAEGYSVSREKKESFPLTVTSAQKNPTAFYLCASSLARTTEELFFGEGSRLTVL.

The chain carries TRBV9 and TRBJ1-2; TRBD1 might be the D (6 bases). Trimming took off 0 bases at V and 7 bases at J, with 10 bases between the two ends. The CDR3 is 13 amino acids. Germline V CDR1 and CDR2: SGDLS, YYNGEE. CDR3 loop: CASSVGGGTGYTF. The CDR3 coding sequence is TGTGCCAGCAGCGTAGGAGGGGGAACTGGCTACACCTTC.

The chain employs TRBV6-5 and TRBJ2-6; D gene uncertain. Between the trimmed V and J ends, which lost 4 bases and 0 bases, there was a span of 7 bases. Germline CDR1 is MNHEY and CDR2 is SVGAGI. The CDR3 length is 15 residues. CDR3 in amino acids: CASSSYPSGANVLTF. CDR3 nucleotide sequence: TGTGCCAGCAGTTCCTATCCCTCTGGGGCCAACGTCCTGACTTTC.

J is TRBJ1-1 and V is TRBV19; a weak D match, TRBD1 (5 bases). V was pared by 7 bases and J by 2 bases, with 17 bases between. CDR3 length equals 15 residues. The germline V gene encodes CDR1 LNHDA and CDR2 SQIVND (reference sequence). CDR3 DNA sequence: TGTGCCAGTAATCGGGGCGGGAAATTAAACACTGAAGCTTTCTTT. This sequence encodes CASNRGGKLNTEAFF.

The V gene is TRBV5-1, the J gene TRBJ1-1; the D gene is possibly TRBD1 (5 bases). The germline V and J ends were trimmed by 4 bases and 5 bases, with 12 bases remaining between them. CDR1 is SGHRS, CDR2 YFSETQ, per germline. The CDR3 spans 13 residues. As DNA, the CDR3 is TGCGCCAGCAGCCCCAGGGTGCGGACTGAAGCTTTCTTT. Its protein product is CASSPRVRTEAFF. Together with reference TRBV5-1 and TRBJ1-1, the CDR3 gives the full variable domain: KAGVTQTPRYLIKTRGQQVTLSCSPISGHRSVSWYQQTPGQGLQFLFEYFSETQRNKGNFPGRFSGRQFSNSRSEMNVSTLELGDSALYLCASSPRVRTEAFFGQGTRLTVV.

The chain is built from TRBV29-1 and TRBJ1-3, with D unresolved. V was shortened by 3 bases and J by 4 bases, with 4 bases between the two germline ends. CDR1 and CDR2 from the germline V gene are SQVTM and ANQGSEA. This CDR3 comprises 11 residues. Here the CDR3 reads CSVDQGNTIYF. The CDR3 region has the DNA TGCAGCGTTGACCAGGGAAACACCATATATTTT.

This sequence joins TRBV6-5 and TRBJ1-1; D is ambiguous. Germline assignment: CDR1 MNHEY and CDR2 SVGAGI. Trimming cost V 4 bases and J 1 base, with 10 bases left between them. This CDR3 comprises 14 residues. The CDR3, as DNA: TGTGCCAGCAGTTCCCCGCACAGGAACACTGAAGCTTTCTTT. Amino acid sequence: CASSSPHRNTEAFF.

The rearrangement uses TRBV7-2 and TRBJ1-2; D unclear. Trimming left V 7 bases short and J 0 bases short, with 6 bases between. This CDR3 comprises 12 residues. From germline, CDR1 is SGHTA and CDR2 FQGNSA. CDR3 sequence reads: CASITANYGYTF. The CDR3 region has the DNA TGTGCCAGCATCACAGCTAACTATGGCTACACCTTC.

This rearrangement joins TRBV9 to TRBJ2-1, with 12 bases aligning to TRBD2. V shed 0 bases, J shed 0 bases, and the junction held 10 bases outside the gene matches. This CDR3 contains 20 residues. The germline V gene has CDR1 SGDLS and CDR2 YYNGEE. CDR3 amino acids: CASSVAASGRASYSYNEQFF. CDR3 DNA: TGTGCCAGCAGCGTAGCTGCTAGCGGGAGGGCATCCTACTCCTACAATGAGCAGTTCTTC.

The V gene is TRBV11-2, the J gene TRBJ1-1; D is unresolved. This CDR3 has 16 residues. The germline V gene encodes CDR1 SGHAT and CDR2 FQNNGV. V shed 5 bases and J shed 0 bases, with 16 bases lying between them. The CDR3 is CASSPYARVLNTEAFF. The CDR3 coding sequence is TGTGCCAGCAGCCCCTATGCTAGAGTACTGAACACTGAAGCTTTCTTT.

The chain uses TRBV4-1 and TRBJ2-5; D may correspond to TRBD1 or TRBD2 (5 bases each). This CDR3 contains 14 residues. The V and J ends lost 6 bases and 3 bases respectively, with 14 bases between them. Germline values: CDR1 MGHRA, CDR2 YSYEKL. The CDR3 region has the DNA TGCGCCAGCAGTCTACAGGAGAGGGAAGAGACCCAGTACTTC. Its protein is CASSLQEREETQYF.

V usage is TRBV9 and J usage is TRBJ2-3; 8 nucleotides match TRBD2. This CDR3 region has 15 residues. V dropped 5 bases and J dropped 10; count of bases not matched to a gene: 15. CDR1 is SGDLS, CDR2 YYNGEE, per germline. The CDR3 region is CASSLLAGEIWAQYF. The CDR3 region has the DNA TGTGCCAGCAGTCTTCTAGCGGGCGAAATCTGGGCGCAGTATTTT.

This clone was seen just once. CDR3 in amino acids: CASSLWETQYF. The CDR3 region has the DNA TGTGCCAGCAGCTTGTGGGAGACCCAGTACTTC. The chain employs TRBV5-6 and TRBJ2-5; D uncertain. Trimming shortened V by 1 base and J by 5 bases, and 3 bases separated the two germline ends. Looked up from germline, CDR1 is SGHDT and CDR2 is YYEEEE. CDR3 length: 11 amino acids.

The chain joins TRBV7-2 to TRBJ2-7; the match to TRBD1 covers 7 bases. J gave up 5 bases and V 5 bases, and 9 bases lay outside the gene matches. This CDR3 is 14 amino acids long. Per the germline V gene, CDR1 is SGHTA and CDR2 is FQGNSA. CDR3 residues: CASSRQGSLHEQYF. For the CDR3, the DNA is TGTGCCAGCAGCAGACAGGGTTCCCTCCACGAGCAGTACTTC.